The T cell receptor (beta chain) described here comes from a study of T cell responses to AZD1222 COVID-19 vaccine. Study findings and constraints: Baseline serostatus was positive in only six AZD1222 recipients. Repertoires were collected only later (after the peak T cell response had occurred).

Using immunoSEQ multiplex PCR, the repertoire was profiled, and TCRdb retains in-frame clones only, with some absent. The sample lists about 150,000 clones, about 91% occurring once. The CDR3 is 13 amino acids. Germline V gene lookup returns CDR1 SGHVS and CDR2 FQNEAQ. V gave up 3 bases and J gave up 5 bases, with 10 bases separating them. A remark on this clone: What it binds is unknown.

This sequence was found in an adult in good health. Sample: peripheral blood, taken on day 0 of AZD1222 vaccination. The chain employs TRBV7-8 and TRBJ2-5, with D possibly matching TRBD2 (5 bases). CDR3 nucleotide sequence: TGTGCCAGCAGCTTCGACCGGAGGGAGACCCAGTACTTC. Protein sequence: CASSFDRRETQYF.